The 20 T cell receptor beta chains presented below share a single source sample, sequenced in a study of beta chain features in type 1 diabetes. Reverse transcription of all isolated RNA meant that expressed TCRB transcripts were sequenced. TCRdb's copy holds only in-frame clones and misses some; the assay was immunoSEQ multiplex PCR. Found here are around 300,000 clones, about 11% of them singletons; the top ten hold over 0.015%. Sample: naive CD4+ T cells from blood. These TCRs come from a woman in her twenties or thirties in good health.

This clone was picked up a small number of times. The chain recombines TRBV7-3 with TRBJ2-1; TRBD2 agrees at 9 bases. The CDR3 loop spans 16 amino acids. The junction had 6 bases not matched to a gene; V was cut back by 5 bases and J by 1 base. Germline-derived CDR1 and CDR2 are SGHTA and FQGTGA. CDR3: CASSILAGISYNEQFF. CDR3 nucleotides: TGTGCCAGCAGCATCCTAGCGGGAATATCCTACAATGAGCAGTTCTTC.

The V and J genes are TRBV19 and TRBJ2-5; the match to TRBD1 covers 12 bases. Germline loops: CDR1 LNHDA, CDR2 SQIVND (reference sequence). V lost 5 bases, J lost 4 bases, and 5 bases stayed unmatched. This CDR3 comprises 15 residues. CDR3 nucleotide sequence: TGTGCCAGTAGTTCGGGACAGGGGGCGGGAGAGACCCAGTACTTC. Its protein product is CASSSGQGAGETQYF.

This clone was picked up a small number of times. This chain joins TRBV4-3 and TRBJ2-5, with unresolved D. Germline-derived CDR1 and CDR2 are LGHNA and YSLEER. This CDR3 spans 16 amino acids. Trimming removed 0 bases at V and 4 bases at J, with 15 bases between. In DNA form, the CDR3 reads TGCGCCAGCAGCCAAGAAAAGATCGACTCGGGAGAGACCCAGTACTTC. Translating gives CASSQEKIDSGETQYF.

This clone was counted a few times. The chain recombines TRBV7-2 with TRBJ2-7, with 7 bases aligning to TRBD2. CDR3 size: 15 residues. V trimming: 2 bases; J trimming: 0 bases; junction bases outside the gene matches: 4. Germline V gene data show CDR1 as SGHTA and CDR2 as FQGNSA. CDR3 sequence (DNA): TGTGCCAGCAGCTTATTGGGGGAGGGCTCCTACGAGCAGTACTTC. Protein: CASSLLGEGSYEQYF.

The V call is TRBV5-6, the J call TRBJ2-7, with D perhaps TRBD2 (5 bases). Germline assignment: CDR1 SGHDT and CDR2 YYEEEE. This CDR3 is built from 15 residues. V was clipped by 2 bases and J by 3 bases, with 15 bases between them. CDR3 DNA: TGTGCCAGCAGCTTAGTGATAGCGCCTTACTACGAGCAGTACTTC. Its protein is CASSLVIAPYYEQYF.

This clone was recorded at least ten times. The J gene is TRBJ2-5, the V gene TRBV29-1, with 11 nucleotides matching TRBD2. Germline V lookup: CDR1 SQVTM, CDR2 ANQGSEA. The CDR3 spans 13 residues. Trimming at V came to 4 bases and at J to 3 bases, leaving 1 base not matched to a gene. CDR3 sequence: CSVALAGEETQYF. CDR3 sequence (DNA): TGCAGCGTTGCACTAGCGGGAGAAGAGACCCAGTACTTC.

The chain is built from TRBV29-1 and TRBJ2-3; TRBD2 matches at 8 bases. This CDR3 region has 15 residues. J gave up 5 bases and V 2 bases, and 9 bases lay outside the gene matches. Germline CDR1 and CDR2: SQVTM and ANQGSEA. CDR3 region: CSVEKAGGRGDTQYF. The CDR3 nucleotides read TGCAGCGTTGAAAAGGCGGGAGGTAGAGGAGATACGCAGTATTTT.

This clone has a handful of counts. DNA of the CDR3: TGTGCCAGCGCCGGGACAGGGAAATACGAGCAGTACTTC. It specifies CASAGTGKYEQYF. The chain recombines TRBV25-1 with TRBJ2-7; 9 positions match TRBD1. V trimming: 8 bases; J trimming: 4 bases; junction bases outside the gene matches: 6. The CDR3 has 13 amino acids. CDR1 is MGHDK and CDR2 is SYGVNS in the germline V gene.

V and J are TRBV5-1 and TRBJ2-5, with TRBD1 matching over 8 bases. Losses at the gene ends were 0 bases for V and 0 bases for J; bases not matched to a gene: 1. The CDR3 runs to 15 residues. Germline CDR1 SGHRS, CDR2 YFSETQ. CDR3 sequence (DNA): TGCGCCAGCAGCTTGGTGGACAGGGACCAAGAGACCCAGTACTTC. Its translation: CASSLVDRDQETQYF. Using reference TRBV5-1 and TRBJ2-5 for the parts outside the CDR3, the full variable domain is KAGVTQTPRYLIKTRGQQVTLSCSPISGHRSVSWYQQTPGQGLQFLFEYFSETQRNKGNFPGRFSGRQFSNSRSEMNVSTLELGDSALYLCASSLVDRDQETQYFGPGTRLLVL.

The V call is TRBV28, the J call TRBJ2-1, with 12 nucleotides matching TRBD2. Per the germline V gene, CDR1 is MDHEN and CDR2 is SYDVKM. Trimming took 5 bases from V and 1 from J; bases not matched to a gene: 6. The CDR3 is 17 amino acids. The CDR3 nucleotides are TGTGCCAGCAGTCTCCAGACTAGCGGGAGTTCCTACAATGAGCAGTTCTTC. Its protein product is CASSLQTSGSSYNEQFF.

This CDR3 is CSARTGTNEKLFF. The DNA for the CDR3 is TGCAGCGCTAGGACAGGGACAAATGAAAAACTGTTTTTT. The chain links TRBV29-1 to TRBJ1-4, with 8 positions matching TRBD1. Germline V gene data show CDR1 as SQVTM and CDR2 as ANQGSEA. The CDR3 extends over 13 amino acids. After removal of 7 bases from V and 5 bases from J, the junction contained 6 bases not matched to a gene.

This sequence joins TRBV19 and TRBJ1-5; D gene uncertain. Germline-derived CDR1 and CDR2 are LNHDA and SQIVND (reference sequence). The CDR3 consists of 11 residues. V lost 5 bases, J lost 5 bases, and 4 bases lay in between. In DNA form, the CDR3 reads TGTGCCAGTAGTCTCGATCAGCCCCAGCATTTT. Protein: CASSLDQPQHF.

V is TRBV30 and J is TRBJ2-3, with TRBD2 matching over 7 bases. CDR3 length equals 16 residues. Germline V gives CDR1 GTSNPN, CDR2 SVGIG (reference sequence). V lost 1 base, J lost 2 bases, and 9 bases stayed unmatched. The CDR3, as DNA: TGTGCCTGGAGTGCCCTGCCTAGCGGAAACACAGATACGCAGTATTTT. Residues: CAWSALPSGNTDTQYF.

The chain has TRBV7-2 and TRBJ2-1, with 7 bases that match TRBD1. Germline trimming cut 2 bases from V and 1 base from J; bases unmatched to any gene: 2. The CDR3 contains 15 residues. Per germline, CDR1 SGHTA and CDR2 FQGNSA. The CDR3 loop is CASSLRQGSYNEQFF. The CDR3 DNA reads TGTGCCAGCAGCTTAAGACAGGGTTCCTACAATGAGCAGTTCTTC.

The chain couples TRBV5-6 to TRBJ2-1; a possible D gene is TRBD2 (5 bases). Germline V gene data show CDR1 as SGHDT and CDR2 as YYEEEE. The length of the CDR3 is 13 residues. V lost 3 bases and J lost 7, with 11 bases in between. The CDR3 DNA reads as TGTGCCAGCAGCTCAGACCCGGGGAATGAGCAGTTCTTC. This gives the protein CASSSDPGNEQFF.

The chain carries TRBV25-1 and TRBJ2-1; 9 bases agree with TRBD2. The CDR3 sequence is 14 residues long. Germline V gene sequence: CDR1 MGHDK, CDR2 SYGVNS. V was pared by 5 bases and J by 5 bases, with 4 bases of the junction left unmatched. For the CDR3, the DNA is TGTGCCAGCAGTCGACTAGCGGAACACAATGAGCAGTTCTTC. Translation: CASSRLAEHNEQFF.

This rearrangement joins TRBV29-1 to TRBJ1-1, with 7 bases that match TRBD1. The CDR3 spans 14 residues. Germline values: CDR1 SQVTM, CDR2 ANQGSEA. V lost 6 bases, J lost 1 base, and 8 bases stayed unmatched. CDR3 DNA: TGCAGCGTAGAAACCGGGACAGCGAACACTGAAGCTTTCTTT. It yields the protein CSVETGTANTEAFF.

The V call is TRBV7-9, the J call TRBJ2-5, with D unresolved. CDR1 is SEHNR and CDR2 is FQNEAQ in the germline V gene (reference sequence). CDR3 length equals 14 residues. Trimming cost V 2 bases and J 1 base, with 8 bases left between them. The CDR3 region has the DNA TGTGCCAGCAGCTTACGAACAGCCCAAGAGACCCAGTACTTC. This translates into CASSLRTAQETQYF.

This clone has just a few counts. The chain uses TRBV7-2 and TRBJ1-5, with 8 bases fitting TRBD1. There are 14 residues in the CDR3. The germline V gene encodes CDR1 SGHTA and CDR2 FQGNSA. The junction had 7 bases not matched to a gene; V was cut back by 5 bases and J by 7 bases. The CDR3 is CASSSGQGGQPQHF. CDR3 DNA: TGTGCCAGCAGCAGCGGACAGGGTGGGCAGCCCCAGCATTTT.

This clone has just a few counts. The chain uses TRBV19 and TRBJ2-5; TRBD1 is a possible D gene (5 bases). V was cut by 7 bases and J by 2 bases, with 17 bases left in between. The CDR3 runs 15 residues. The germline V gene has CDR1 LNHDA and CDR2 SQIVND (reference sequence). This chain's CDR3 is CASKPYVGVQETQYF. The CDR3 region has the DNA TGTGCCAGTAAACCGTACGTAGGGGTTCAAGAGACCCAGTACTTC. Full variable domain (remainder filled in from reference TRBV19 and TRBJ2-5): DGGITQSPKYLFRKEGQNVTLSCEQNLNHDAMYWYRQDPGQGLRLIYYSQIVNDFQKGDIAEGYSVSREKKESFPLTVTSAQKNPTAFYLCASKPYVGVQETQYFGPGTRLLVL.